The 12 T cell receptor beta chains below come from one sample, sequenced in a study of cytomegalovirus exposure and HLA in healthy donors. Researchers ran the PCR with 60 Vbeta and 13 Jbeta primers. Sequenced by immunoSEQ multiplex PCR; TCRdb stores in-frame clones only, minus some. The profile shows approximately 150,000 clones, approximately 9% of them singletons. The material sequenced was PBMCs. These receptors came from a male donor in good health and CMV-seronegative.

The gene calls are TRBV19 and TRBJ2-4, with no clear D. Germline loops: CDR1 LNHDA, CDR2 SQIVND (reference sequence). The CDR3 is 13 amino acids. V was shortened by 5 bases and J by 4 bases, with 9 bases between the two germline ends. The CDR3 is CASSADRKNIQYF. The CDR3 DNA reads TGTGCCAGTAGTGCGGATCGTAAAAACATTCAGTACTTC.

A few counts support this clone. V and J are TRBV28 and TRBJ1-2; 7 positions match TRBD1. V lost 4 bases to trimming and J lost 4 bases; unmatched junction nucleotides: 9. The CDR3 loop spans 15 amino acids. The germline V gene encodes CDR1 MDHEN and CDR2 SYDVKM. The DNA of the CDR3 is TGTGCCAGCAGTTCTTCCGGGACAGCATTCTATGGCTACACCTTC. Protein sequence: CASSSSGTAFYGYTF.

The chain employs TRBV7-3 and TRBJ2-1; D possibly corresponds to TRBD2 (7 bases). The CDR3 totals 16 residues. V lost 5 bases to trimming and J lost 2 bases, with 16 bases between them. CDR1 is SGHTA and CDR2 is FQGTGA in the germline V gene. The DNA of the CDR3 is TGTGCCAGCAGCCTAGGTTGGGGGGGCCCCTACAATGAGCAGTTCTTC. As protein: CASSLGWGGPYNEQFF.

This clone was recorded a few times. This sequence joins TRBV2 and TRBJ2-2; TRBD2 aligns across 14 bases. Trimming cost V 4 bases and J 3 bases; bases outside gene matches: 13. Germline values: CDR1 SNHLY, CDR2 FYNNEI. The CDR3 extends over 20 amino acids. CDR3 in amino acids: CASSVYGLAGGTTYTGELFF. The CDR3, as DNA: TGTGCCAGCAGTGTTTACGGACTAGCGGGGGGTACGACTTACACCGGGGAGCTGTTTTTT.

The table lists this clone with a few counts. The rearrangement links TRBV19 to TRBJ1-3; possibly TRBD1 for D (5 bases). From germline, CDR1 is LNHDA and CDR2 SQIVND (reference sequence). Trimming took off 7 bases at V and 0 bases at J, with 16 bases between the two ends. This CDR3 region has 16 residues. The CDR3 region is CASTRWRGDSGNTIYF. In DNA form, the CDR3 reads TGTGCCAGTACTCGGTGGCGGGGGGACTCTGGAAACACCATATATTTT. The whole variable domain, remainder taken from reference TRBV19 and TRBJ1-3, is DGGITQSPKYLFRKEGQNVTLSCEQNLNHDAMYWYRQDPGQGLRLIYYSQIVNDFQKGDIAEGYSVSREKKESFPLTVTSAQKNPTAFYLCASTRWRGDSGNTIYFGEGSWLTVV.

The chain recombines TRBV7-2 with TRBJ2-1, with 9 bases lining up with TRBD1. CDR3 length: 15 residues. V shed 4 bases and J 3 bases; nucleotides not matched to a gene: 4. Germline CDR1 and CDR2: SGHTA and FQGNSA. CDR3 loop: CASSSGQGFYNEQFF. DNA of the CDR3: TGTGCCAGCAGCTCCGGACAGGGGTTCTACAATGAGCAGTTCTTC.

The rearrangement uses TRBV5-1 and TRBJ2-1; D might be TRBD2 (6 bases). The germline CDR1 and CDR2 sequences are SGHRS and YFSETQ. The V and J ends lost 0 bases and 8 bases respectively, with 15 bases between them. This CDR3 contains 15 residues. CDR3 DNA sequence: TGCGCCAGCAGCTTGGTAGCGGACGGAGGGGATGAGCAGTTCTTC. Protein: CASSLVADGGDEQFF.

This sequence joins TRBV6-1 and TRBJ2-1, with D possibly being TRBD1 (5 bases). Germline V gene data show CDR1 as MNHNS and CDR2 as SASEGT. The CDR3 loop spans 10 amino acids. V was cut by 11 bases and J by 7 bases, with 9 bases left in between. The CDR3 region has the DNA TGTGCCGCAGGGTGGAATGAGCAGTTCTTC. Encoded protein: CAAGWNEQFF.

The chain employs TRBV19 and TRBJ1-1; no clear D gene. Germline CDR1 reads LNHDA; CDR2 reads SQIVND (reference sequence). CDR3 length equals 14 residues. V lost 3 bases, J lost 0 bases, and 8 bases lay in between. In nucleotides, the CDR3 is TGTGCCAGTAGTATTTGGGCTATGAACACTGAAGCTTTCTTT. This encodes CASSIWAMNTEAFF. The variable domain in full, completed from reference TRBV19 and TRBJ1-1, reads DGGITQSPKYLFRKEGQNVTLSCEQNLNHDAMYWYRQDPGQGLRLIYYSQIVNDFQKGDIAEGYSVSREKKESFPLTVTSAQKNPTAFYLCASSIWAMNTEAFFGQGTRLTVV.

The table lists this clone with a few counts. V is TRBV11-2 and J is TRBJ1-5; no firm D call. Germline V CDR1 and CDR2: SGHAT, FQNNGV. The CDR3 is 13 residues long. V gave up 1 base and J gave up 6 bases, with 7 bases separating them. The CDR3 region is CASSLGLSQPQHF. CDR3 DNA: TGTGCCAGCAGCTTAGGGTTGAGTCAGCCCCAGCATTTT.

The rearrangement uses TRBV25-1 and TRBJ2-7, with 8 bases aligning to TRBD2. Germline V gives CDR1 MGHDK, CDR2 SYGVNS. V shed 4 bases and J 3 bases; nucleotides not matched to a gene: 8. The CDR3 is 15 amino acids. DNA of the CDR3: TGTGCCAGCAGTGTTGCAGAGCGGGGGTTCTACGAGCAGTACTTC. The encoded protein is CASSVAERGFYEQYF.

The V call is TRBV2, the J call TRBJ2-2; the D gene is possibly TRBD1 (6 bases). Looked up from germline, CDR1 is SNHLY and CDR2 is FYNNEI. Trimming removed 6 bases from V and 7 bases from J, with 12 bases in between. The CDR3 extends over 13 amino acids. In DNA form, the CDR3 reads TGTGCCAGCAGGGGACAACTCATCGGGGAGCTGTTTTTT. Its translation is CASRGQLIGELFF.